This TCR beta chain comes out of a study of graft-versus-host responses after intestinal transplantation. Study context: The whole recipient group had anti-thymocyte globulin induction followed by tacrolimus and steroids for around 3 years. Notes on the study in general: Recipient marrow held GvH clones, some first seen in ileum or blood. High graft-versus-host to host-versus-graft clonal ratios were seen in allografts of patients with graft-donor T cell macrochimerism.

Sequencing used immunoSEQ multiplex PCR; TCRdb keeps in-frame clones, though not all of them. The sample consists of around 120,000 clones, 85% to 95% of them appearing once. CDR3 length equals 14 residues. V lost 4 bases and J lost 0, with 8 bases in between. CDR1 SGHNT and CDR2 YYREEE come from the germline V gene (reference sequence). On this clone: The antigen remains unidentified. Other DNA sequences in the same sample also yield this CDR3.

Sequenced material: unstimulated CD4+ T cells sorted from spleen or lymph node cells, taken before intestinal transplant. The origin of this receptor is a human donor who received an intestinal transplant. The genes are TRBV5-4 and TRBJ2-4; D ambiguous. DNA for the CDR3: TGTGCCAGCAGCCCTCCGGAAGCCAAAAACATTCAGTACTTC. Amino acid sequence: CASSPPEAKNIQYF.